Each of the 32 T cell receptor beta chains below was sequenced from the same sample in a study of somatic mutations in cytotoxic T cells in rheumatoid arthritis. The data were produced by immunoSEQ multiplex PCR, yet TCRdb's version contains in-frame clones alone and is incomplete. This sample has about 17,000 clones, with about 85% found just once. Sequenced sample: CD8+ T cells sorted from blood. The source is an adult with rheumatoid arthritis.

The J gene is TRBJ2-7, the V gene TRBV10-1; D unclear. V lost 3 bases, J lost 4 bases, and 10 bases lay in between. Germline lookup yields CDR1 WNHNN and CDR2 SYGVQD (reference sequence). CDR3 size: 13 residues. The CDR3: CASSEAFRYEQYF. The CDR3 nucleotides read TGCGCCAGCAGTGAAGCTTTCCGTTACGAGCAGTACTTC.

The chain uses TRBV6-5 and TRBJ2-1; D is unclear. V lost 5 bases and J lost 7, with 12 bases in between. Germline V CDR1 and CDR2: MNHEY, SVGAGI. CDR3 length equals 13 residues. CDR3 sequence: CASSLTLGNEQFF. The CDR3 nucleotides read TGTGCCAGCAGTCTTACATTGGGAAATGAGCAGTTCTTC.

The chain joins TRBV28 to TRBJ2-3; 10 bases fit TRBD1. V shed 3 bases, J shed 4 bases, and the junction held 4 bases outside the gene matches. The CDR3 covers 15 residues. The germline gives CDR1 MDHEN, CDR2 SYDVKM. The CDR3 loop is CASSFRDRGPDTQYF. DNA of the CDR3: TGTGCCAGCAGTTTCCGGGACAGGGGACCAGATACGCAGTATTTT.

V gene TRBV5-1 combines with J gene TRBJ2-3, with 9 bases identical to TRBD2. With 2 bases clipped from V and 4 bases from J, the junction kept 5 bases outside the gene matches. The germline gives CDR1 SGHRS, CDR2 YFSETQ. This CDR3 has 15 residues. Here the CDR3 DNA reads TGCGCCAGCAGCTTTGCGGGGGGGAGCCCAGATACGCAGTATTTT. The encoded protein is CASSFAGGSPDTQYF.

This chain links TRBV11-2 with TRBJ2-1, with 12 nucleotides matching TRBD2. The CDR3 has 17 residues. CDR1 is SGHAT and CDR2 is FQNNGV in the germline V gene. Trimming removed 4 bases from V and 4 bases from J; junction bases left unmatched: 8. The CDR3 sequence: CASSSERTSGIYNEQFF. DNA of the CDR3: TGTGCCAGCAGCTCCGAGCGGACTAGCGGGATTTACAATGAGCAGTTCTTC.

The chain recombines TRBV9 with TRBJ2-1, with 9 nucleotides matching TRBD2. The trim removed 4 bases at V and 4 bases at J, leaving 6 bases unmatched. Germline V gene sequence: CDR1 SGDLS, CDR2 YYNGEE. This CDR3 has 15 residues. CDR3 bases: TGTGCCAGCAGCCCGGTGACTAGCGGATACAATGAGCAGTTCTTC. This sequence encodes CASSPVTSGYNEQFF. The whole variable domain, remainder taken from reference TRBV9 and TRBJ2-1, is DSGVTQTPKHLITATGQRVTLRCSPRSGDLSVYWYQQSLDQGLQFLIQYYNGEERAKGNILERFSAQQFPDLHSELNLSSLELGDSALYFCASSPVTSGYNEQFFGPGTRLTVL.

The chain links TRBV7-9 to TRBJ1-2; 7 nucleotides agree with TRBD1. CDR3 length: 14 amino acids. Looked up from germline, CDR1 is SEHNR and CDR2 is FQNEAQ (reference sequence). V shed 4 bases and J 3 bases; nucleotides not matched to a gene: 5. This chain's CDR3 is CASSSTGLYYGYTF. CDR3 DNA: TGTGCCAGCAGCTCGACAGGGCTTTACTATGGCTACACCTTC.

The gene calls are TRBV7-9 and TRBJ2-7; D not resolved. V shed 3 bases and J shed 2 bases, with 11 bases lying between them. The CDR3 is 14 residues long. In germline, CDR1 is SEHNR, CDR2 FQNEAQ (reference sequence). The CDR3 nucleotides are TGTGCCAGCAGCTTTACAAGGTTCCCCTACGAGCAGTACTTC. This gives the protein CASSFTRFPYEQYF.

This chain connects TRBV27 to TRBJ2-7; perhaps TRBD2 as D (6 bases). The CDR3 loop spans 16 amino acids. Deletions cut 6 bases from V and 0 bases from J, with 18 bases between. The germline CDR1 and CDR2 sequences are MNHEY and SMNVEV (reference sequence). DNA for the CDR3: TGTGCCAGCAGCTCCCTGTCGACGGGGGACTCCTACGAGCAGTACTTC. This sequence encodes CASSSLSTGDSYEQYF.

About this clone: The sample has other DNA sequences that encode this CDR3 too. This sequence joins TRBV5-4 and TRBJ2-7; the match to TRBD1 covers 9 bases. The CDR3 sequence is 14 residues long. The germline V gene has CDR1 SGHNT and CDR2 YYREEE (reference sequence). With V trimmed by 4 bases and J by 3 bases, 5 bases remained unmatched. CDR3 amino acids: CASSPGQGDYEQYF. The DNA for the CDR3 is TGTGCCAGCAGCCCGGGACAGGGAGACTACGAGCAGTACTTC. Looking up the rest from reference TRBV5-4 and TRBJ2-7 gives the full variable domain: ETGVTQSPTHLIKTRGQQVTLRCSSQSGHNTVSWYQQALGQGPQFIFQYYREEENGRGNFPPRFSGLQFPNYSSELNVNALELDDSALYLCASSPGQGDYEQYFGPGTRLTVT.

The chain carries TRBV13 and TRBJ2-6, with 9 bases lining up with TRBD1. This CDR3 has 16 residues. The trim removed 10 bases at V and 2 bases at J, leaving 9 bases unmatched. Germline values: CDR1 PRHDT, CDR2 FYEKMQ (reference sequence). The CDR3 sequence is CATRTGEQAGANVLTF. DNA of the CDR3: TGTGCCACCCGGACAGGGGAGCAGGCTGGGGCCAACGTCCTGACTTTC.

The gene calls are TRBV7-9 and TRBJ1-4, with D possibly matching TRBD1 (5 bases). Trimming took off 6 bases at V and 8 bases at J, with 22 bases between the two ends. Per germline, CDR1 SEHNR and CDR2 FQNEAQ (reference sequence). The CDR3 has 16 residues. CDR3 sequence reads: CASRNTDTLTREKLFF. The CDR3 region has the DNA TGTGCCAGCAGGAATACGGACACCCTAACCCGAGAAAAACTGTTTTTT.

The chain recombines TRBV5-5 with TRBJ1-2, with 12 nucleotides matching TRBD1. Germline assignment: CDR1 SGHKS and CDR2 YYEKEE (reference sequence). CDR3 length equals 18 residues. The trim removed 4 bases at V and 3 bases at J, leaving 13 bases unmatched. The CDR3 coding sequence is TGTGCCAGCAGCCCCCGGGACAGGGGGCCCTTAAAGGACTATGGCTACACCTTC. Translating gives CASSPRDRGPLKDYGYTF.

The V call is TRBV5-1, the J call TRBJ1-2, with D possibly being TRBD1 (5 bases). Looked up from germline, CDR1 is SGHRS and CDR2 is YFSETQ. The CDR3 is 14 amino acids. V lost 3 bases, J lost 3 bases, and 12 bases lay in between. The CDR3 DNA reads as TGCGCCAGCAGCTCCGTAACGACAGACTATGGCTACACCTTC. It encodes CASSSVTTDYGYTF. Complete variable domain (other parts from reference TRBV5-1 and TRBJ1-2): KAGVTQTPRYLIKTRGQQVTLSCSPISGHRSVSWYQQTPGQGLQFLFEYFSETQRNKGNFPGRFSGRQFSNSRSEMNVSTLELGDSALYLCASSSVTTDYGYTFGSGTRLTVV.

The rearrangement joins TRBV9 to TRBJ1-6; D unresolved. CDR3 length: 16 amino acids. Trimming pared 2 bases from V and 0 bases from J, leaving 9 bases between. Germline V CDR1 and CDR2: SGDLS, YYNGEE. DNA of the CDR3: TGTGCCAGCAGCGTTACAGATAGCTCCTATAATTCACCCCTCCACTTT. This encodes CASSVTDSSYNSPLHF.

This chain links TRBV28 with TRBJ2-1; 13 nucleotides align to TRBD2. V shed 4 bases and J 1 base; nucleotides not matched to a gene: 4. The CDR3 loop spans 17 amino acids. CDR1 is MDHEN and CDR2 is SYDVKM in the germline V gene. The CDR3 protein is CASSSGLAGTSYNEQFF. CDR3 bases: TGTGCCAGCAGTTCGGGACTAGCGGGGACGTCCTACAATGAGCAGTTCTTC.

The rearrangement joins TRBV11-2 to TRBJ2-7; D gene unclear. Germline V CDR1 and CDR2: SGHAT, FQNNGV. The V and J ends lost 7 bases and 2 bases respectively, with 12 bases between them. The CDR3 is made up of 13 amino acids. CDR3 nucleotides: TGTGCCAGCAACCCTGGGGTCACCTACGAGCAGTACTTC. The encoded protein is CASNPGVTYEQYF.

This clone was seen only a few times. This sequence joins TRBV2 and TRBJ1-1; no definite D call. Between the trimmed V and J ends, which lost 8 bases and 1 base, there was a span of 8 bases. Germline CDR1 is SNHLY and CDR2 is FYNNEI. This CDR3 contains 12 residues. CDR3 sequence (DNA): TGTGCCAGCTGGGGAGGGAACACTGAAGCTTTCTTT. This gives the protein CASWGGNTEAFF.

This rearrangement joins TRBV6-1 to TRBJ2-5, with 8 bases lining up with TRBD2. The ends lost 2 bases at V and 4 bases at J; junction bases unmatched: 12. The CDR3 is 17 residues long. CDR1 and CDR2 from the germline V gene are MNHNS and SASEGT. CDR3 sequence reads: CASSENSGAGALETQYF. The CDR3 nucleotides read TGTGCCAGCAGTGAAAATTCGGGAGCGGGGGCGTTAGAGACCCAGTACTTC.

This clone was observed a few times. This chain joins TRBV25-1 and TRBJ2-5; D unresolved. The CDR3 runs to 15 residues. Germline assignment: CDR1 MGHDK and CDR2 SYGVNS. V gave up 2 bases and J gave up 7 bases, with 17 bases separating them. The CDR3 protein is CASSEDRGVAGTQYF. The CDR3 nucleotides are TGTGCCAGCAGTGAAGATCGAGGAGTGGCAGGGACCCAGTACTTC.

The V call is TRBV5-6, the J call TRBJ2-5; D gene uncertain. This CDR3 region has 11 residues. Trimming shortened V by 4 bases and J by 1 base, and 2 bases separated the two germline ends. The germline gives CDR1 SGHDT, CDR2 YYEEEE. CDR3 coding DNA: TGTGCCAGCAGCCTCCAAGAGACCCAGTACTTC. Translating it yields CASSLQETQYF.

This chain joins TRBV28 and TRBJ1-5; D ambiguous. CDR3 length equals 15 residues. Looked up from germline, CDR1 is MDHEN and CDR2 is SYDVKM. Between the trimmed V and J ends, which lost 2 bases and 5 bases, there was a span of 13 bases. This CDR3 reads CASSLNGYGYQPQHF. The CDR3 nucleotides read TGTGCCAGCAGTTTAAACGGGTACGGATATCAGCCCCAGCATTTT.

The chain is built from TRBV14 and TRBJ2-7; D is perhaps TRBD2 (6 bases). Trimming took 0 bases from V and 2 from J, leaving 11 bases between them. Per germline, CDR1 SGHDN and CDR2 FVKESK. This CDR3 has 15 amino acids. CDR3 sequence (DNA): TGTGCCAGCAGCCAAGATTTGTCGGGAGCCTACGAGCAGTACTTC. Its translation: CASSQDLSGAYEQYF.

The chain employs TRBV4-1 and TRBJ2-5, with TRBD2 as a possible D gene (6 bases). The germline V and J ends were trimmed by 1 base and 5 bases, with 17 bases remaining between them. Germline CDR1 MGHRA, CDR2 YSYEKL. The CDR3 spans 16 residues. The CDR3 coding sequence is TGCGCCAGCAGCCAAGTTTATGGAGGGGCTGAGGAGACCCAGTACTTC. Its translation is CASSQVYGGAEETQYF.

The chain carries TRBV11-2 and TRBJ2-3; 7 positions agree with TRBD2. The CDR3 length is 16 residues. From germline, CDR1 is SGHAT and CDR2 FQNNGV. Unmatched junction bases numbered 6, after V lost 0 bases and J lost 3 bases. The CDR3 is CASSLDFGGGTDTQYF. The CDR3 bases are TGTGCCAGCAGCTTAGATTTCGGGGGAGGGACAGATACGCAGTATTTT.

J is TRBJ2-1 and V is TRBV7-3; 7 nucleotides match TRBD2. Germline-derived CDR1 and CDR2 are SGHTA and FQGTGA. The CDR3 spans 14 residues. After removal of 5 bases from V and 5 bases from J, the junction contained 6 bases not matched to a gene. The CDR3 is CASSQGGGNNEQFF. In DNA form, the CDR3 reads TGTGCCAGCAGCCAGGGCGGGGGAAACAATGAGCAGTTCTTC.

This clone was detected a few times. The CDR3 loop is CASSSGQGMGEAFF. The CDR3 coding sequence is TGTGCCAGCAGCTCGGGACAGGGAATGGGTGAAGCTTTCTTT. The chain employs TRBV7-9 and TRBJ1-1; TRBD1 agrees at 9 bases. V trimming: 4 bases; J trimming: 7 bases; junction bases outside the gene matches: 7. This CDR3 has 14 residues. Germline V CDR1 and CDR2: SEHNR, FQNEAQ (reference sequence).

V is TRBV5-5 and J is TRBJ2-7; 8 nucleotides line up with TRBD2. Germline assignment: CDR1 SGHKS and CDR2 YYEKEE (reference sequence). Trimming removed 2 bases from V and 3 bases from J; junction bases left unmatched: 7. The CDR3 is made up of 15 amino acids. The DNA of the CDR3 is TGTGCCAGCAGCTTCCCGGGGGGGGGCCACTACGAGCAGTACTTC. This gives the protein CASSFPGGGHYEQYF.

With regard to this clone: The same CDR3 is also encoded by other DNA sequences in this sample. The rearrangement links TRBV6-4 to TRBJ2-2; D not resolved. This CDR3 has 13 amino acids. In germline, CDR1 is MRHNA, CDR2 SNTAGT. Between the trimmed V and J ends, which lost 2 bases and 3 bases, there was a span of 4 bases. CDR3 sequence (DNA): TGTGCCAGCAGTGACGGTGACACCGGGGAGCTGTTTTTT. This translates into CASSDGDTGELFF.

This chain links TRBV4-1 with TRBJ2-3; D uncertain. The CDR3 length is 16 residues. V was cut by 0 bases and J by 2 bases, with 12 bases left in between. Germline V gives CDR1 MGHRA, CDR2 YSYEKL. CDR3: CASSQEAGRTTDTQYF. In DNA form, the CDR3 reads TGCGCCAGCAGCCAAGAGGCAGGCCGCACCACAGATACGCAGTATTTT.

J is TRBJ1-3 and V is TRBV9, with D maybe TRBD1 (5 bases). Germline V CDR1 and CDR2: SGDLS, YYNGEE. The V end lost 2 bases, the J end lost 0 bases, and 9 bases lay between the germline ends. This CDR3 is built from 15 residues. In nucleotides, the CDR3 is TGTGCCAGCAGCGTCCAGGGATACTCTGGAAACACCATATATTTT. Translating gives CASSVQGYSGNTIYF.

The chain couples TRBV29-1 to TRBJ2-7; D might be TRBD1 (5 bases). Trimming cost V 6 bases and J 0 bases, with 12 bases left between them. The CDR3 covers 13 residues. Germline loops: CDR1 SQVTM, CDR2 ANQGSEA. The CDR3 spells CSVRVDSSYEQYF. The CDR3, as DNA: TGCAGCGTCAGGGTAGATAGCTCCTACGAGCAGTACTTC.